Following are 9 T cell receptor beta chains from one sample sequenced in a study of blood T cell repertoires in COVID-19. Here immunoSEQ multiplex PCR was the method, and the copy in TCRdb shows in-frame clones only, minus some. The top ten clones hold approximately 13% of a sample with roughly 190,000 clones, roughly 80% of them seen once. Specimen: peripheral blood. These receptors all stem from a woman aged 50 to 65 with acute or convalescent COVID-19.

This clone has more than one count but fewer than ten. The V and J genes are TRBV7-2 and TRBJ1-1; D perhaps matches TRBD1 (6 bases). From germline, CDR1 is SGHTA and CDR2 FQGNSA. The CDR3 contains 13 residues. The ends were cut back, 5 bases at V and 4 bases at J, with 11 bases in the middle. CDR3 in DNA: TGTGCCAGCAGCCCCCGGACAGCCACTGAAGCTTTCTTT. It codes for CASSPRTATEAFF. The variable domain in full, completed from reference TRBV7-2 and TRBJ1-1, reads GAGVSQSPSNKVTEKGKDVELRCDPISGHTALYWYRQSLGQGLEFLIYFQGNSAPDKSGLPSDRFSAERTGGSVSTLTIQRTQQEDSAVYLCASSPRTATEAFFGQGTRLTVV.

J is TRBJ2-7 and V is TRBV5-1; 8 bases match TRBD1. V was clipped by 0 bases and J by 4 bases; unmatched bases: 3. The CDR3 runs to 14 residues. The germline CDR1 and CDR2 sequences are SGHRS and YFSETQ. The CDR3 DNA is TGCGCCAGCAGCTTGGTGCAGGGGGCGTACGAGCAGTACTTC. Translating it yields CASSLVQGAYEQYF.

The chain employs TRBV3-1 (or the pseudogene TRBV3-2) and TRBJ1-6; TRBD1 aligns across 11 bases. From germline, CDR1 is LGHDT and CDR2 YNNKEL (reference sequence). CDR3 length equals 16 residues. Unmatched junction bases numbered 4, after V lost 2 bases and J lost 7 bases. The CDR3 DNA follows: TGTGCCAGCAGCCAATCCGGGACAGGGGGAAATTCACCCCTCCACTTT. Residues: CASSQSGTGGNSPLHF.

The count of this clone is one. The chain links TRBV7-2 to TRBJ2-7; D is perhaps TRBD2 (5 bases). Per the germline V gene, CDR1 is SGHTA and CDR2 is FQGNSA. The CDR3 has 15 amino acids. Trimming removed 1 base from V and 0 bases from J, with 10 bases in between. The CDR3 region is CASSLDPGSSYEQYF. The CDR3, as DNA: TGTGCCAGCAGCTTAGATCCGGGGAGCTCCTACGAGCAGTACTTC.

The chain carries TRBV30 and TRBJ2-1; TRBD1 agrees at 8 bases. After removal of 0 bases from V and 0 bases from J, the junction contained 4 bases not matched to a gene. The CDR3 length is 16 residues. CDR1 and CDR2 from the germline V gene are GTSNPN and SVGIG (reference sequence). The CDR3 sequence is CAWSVTGGSSYNEQFF. CDR3 DNA: TGTGCCTGGAGTGTAACAGGGGGGAGCTCCTACAATGAGCAGTTCTTC.

The chain links TRBV7-2 to TRBJ2-7, with 9 bases matching TRBD2. Per the germline V gene, CDR1 is SGHTA and CDR2 is FQGNSA. The CDR3 is 16 amino acids. Trimming removed 4 bases from V and 2 bases from J; junction bases left unmatched: 9. CDR3 sequence (DNA): TGTGCCAGCAGCTCACAACCGGGACTAGCTGCCTACGAGCAGTACTTC. Protein: CASSSQPGLAAYEQYF.

The chain links TRBV24-1 to TRBJ2-3; 9 bases fit TRBD1. V gave up 2 bases and J gave up 5 bases; unmatched junction bases: 7. Germline CDR1 KGHDR, CDR2 SFDVKD. This CDR3 is built from 16 residues. The CDR3 DNA sequence: TGTGCCACCAGTGATTCCGACAGGGGGTCGGGAGATACGCAGTATTTT. This gives the protein CATSDSDRGSGDTQYF.

This clone was observed a few times. This chain uses TRBV30 with TRBJ2-7, with TRBD2 identical over 9 bases. Unmatched junction bases numbered 7, after V lost 0 bases and J lost 4 bases. The CDR3 loop spans 15 amino acids. Germline CDR1 GTSNPN, CDR2 SVGIG (reference sequence). CDR3 sequence reads: CAWSVSSGGGYEQYF. The CDR3 DNA sequence: TGTGCCTGGAGTGTAAGTAGCGGGGGCGGATACGAGCAGTACTTC.

V gene TRBV5-1 combines with J gene TRBJ2-1; TRBD2 might be the D (5 bases). V lost 3 bases, J lost 10 bases, and 14 bases lay in between. Germline CDR1 SGHRS, CDR2 YFSETQ. CDR3 length: 13 amino acids. CDR3 in amino acids: CASSSSLPGEQFF. In DNA form, the CDR3 reads TGCGCCAGCAGCTCCTCCTTACCGGGAGAGCAGTTCTTC.